The 11 T cell receptor beta chains presented below share a single source sample, sequenced in a study of blood T cell repertoires in COVID-19. Data came from immunoSEQ multiplex PCR; TCRdb stores just in-frame clones and leaves some out. The sample holds more than 150,000 clones; approximately 79% are singletons and the top ten take approximately 15%. The sequenced sample consisted of peripheral blood. The receptors here all came from a man in his thirties or forties with active or convalescent COVID-19.

The DNA for the CDR3 is TGTGCCAGCAGCTTAGCTCGGGTAGCGGTACAGATGGCGAACACCGGGGAGCTGTTTTTT. Translation gives CASSLARVAVQMANTGELFF. The chain is built from TRBV7-6 and TRBJ2-2; D might be TRBD2 (6 bases). The CDR3 is 20 amino acids. CDR1 is SGHVS and CDR2 is FNYEAQ in the germline V gene. V dropped 0 bases and J dropped 0 bases, with 20 bases sitting between them.

This chain uses TRBV5-6 with TRBJ2-7; 8 bases map to TRBD1. The V gene end was trimmed by 4 bases and the J gene end by 6 bases; junction bases not matched to a gene: 9. This CDR3 contains 14 residues. From germline, CDR1 is SGHDT and CDR2 YYEEEE. The CDR3 sequence: CASSLGQGRGEQYF. CDR3 coding DNA: TGTGCCAGCAGCCTAGGACAGGGCAGGGGCGAGCAGTACTTC.

This chain uses TRBV28 with TRBJ2-3, with D perhaps TRBD2 (5 bases). The CDR3 length is 16 residues. Deletions cut 5 bases from V and 2 bases from J, with 17 bases between. CDR1 is MDHEN, CDR2 SYDVKM, per germline. DNA of the CDR3: TGTGCCAGCAGTCCCACGGGTTTGGGAGACACAGATACGCAGTATTTT. It specifies CASSPTGLGDTDTQYF.

This clone was seen just once. This chain uses TRBV28 with TRBJ1-1; 7 bases map to TRBD1. From germline, CDR1 is MDHEN and CDR2 SYDVKM. The CDR3 has 14 amino acids. The V gene end was trimmed by 8 bases and the J gene end by 0 bases; junction bases not matched to a gene: 6. CDR3: CASARDSLNTEAFF. The CDR3 nucleotides are TGTGCCAGCGCCCGGGACAGCTTGAACACTGAAGCTTTCTTT. Full variable domain (rest looked up from reference TRBV28 and TRBJ1-1): DVKVTQSSRYLVKRTGEKVFLECVQDMDHENMFWYRQDPGLGLRLIYFSYDVKMKEKGDIPEGYSVSREKKERFSLILESASTNQTSMYLCASARDSLNTEAFFGQGTRLTVV.

This clone occurred a few times. This sequence joins TRBV4-1 and TRBJ1-5; unclear D gene. CDR1 and CDR2 (germline): MGHRA, YSYEKL. The CDR3 runs to 15 residues. Between the trimmed V and J ends, which lost 6 bases and 0 bases, there was a span of 12 bases. The CDR3 is CASSPGVGSNQPQHF. The CDR3 region has the DNA TGCGCCAGCAGTCCCGGGGTCGGTAGCAATCAGCCCCAGCATTTT.

The CDR3 protein is CASSPGTSGRAAETQYF. The CDR3 DNA is TGTGCCAGCAGCCCGGGGACTAGCGGGAGGGCCGCTGAGACCCAGTACTTC. The chain is built from TRBV11-2 and TRBJ2-5; TRBD2 matches at 16 bases. The CDR3 sequence is 17 residues long. The ends lost 5 bases at V and 5 bases at J; junction bases unmatched: 8. Germline assignment: CDR1 SGHAT and CDR2 FQNNGV.

The rearrangement links TRBV27 to TRBJ1-2, with 11 positions matching TRBD1. CDR1 is MNHEY, CDR2 SMNVEV, per germline (reference sequence). V was clipped by 0 bases and J by 8 bases; unmatched bases: 5. This CDR3 is built from 15 residues. The chain's CDR3 is CASSLSQGQGEGYTF. The CDR3 coding sequence is TGTGCCAGCAGTTTATCCCAGGGACAGGGGGAAGGCTACACCTTC.

The genes are TRBV14 and TRBJ2-1; D might be TRBD2 (6 bases). The CDR3 has 18 residues. Germline V gene sequence: CDR1 SGHDN, CDR2 FVKESK. The V end lost 3 bases, the J end lost 0 bases, and 18 bases lay between the germline ends. In nucleotides, the CDR3 is TGTGCCAGCAGCCACCCTAGCGCCTACCAGAGCTCCTACAATGAGCAGTTCTTC. This translates into CASSHPSAYQSSYNEQFF.

V and J are TRBV2 and TRBJ1-5, with a possible D match to TRBD1 (6 bases). The germline V and J ends were trimmed by 6 bases and 3 bases, with 12 bases remaining between them. Germline CDR1 SNHLY, CDR2 FYNNEI. The CDR3 runs 14 residues. Written as DNA, the CDR3 is TGTGCCAGCAGGTGGGGGGGCTCCAATCAGCCCCAGCATTTT. As protein: CASRWGGSNQPQHF.

This chain connects TRBV28 to TRBJ1-3, with D perhaps matching TRBD1 (6 bases). V shed 2 bases and J shed 0 bases, with 8 bases lying between them. The CDR3 runs to 15 residues. Germline-derived CDR1 and CDR2 are MDHEN and SYDVKM. As DNA, the CDR3 is TGTGCCAGCAGTTTAGACAGGCTCTCTGGAAACACCATATATTTT. This gives the protein CASSLDRLSGNTIYF.

The rearrangement joins TRBV12-3 or TRBV12-4 to TRBJ1-3; D remains unclear. The CDR3 is 11 amino acids. Trimming took off 6 bases at V and 5 bases at J, with 5 bases between the two ends. The CDR3 bases are TGTGCCAGCAGCCTCCGAAACACCATATATTTT. Translation gives CASSLRNTIYF.